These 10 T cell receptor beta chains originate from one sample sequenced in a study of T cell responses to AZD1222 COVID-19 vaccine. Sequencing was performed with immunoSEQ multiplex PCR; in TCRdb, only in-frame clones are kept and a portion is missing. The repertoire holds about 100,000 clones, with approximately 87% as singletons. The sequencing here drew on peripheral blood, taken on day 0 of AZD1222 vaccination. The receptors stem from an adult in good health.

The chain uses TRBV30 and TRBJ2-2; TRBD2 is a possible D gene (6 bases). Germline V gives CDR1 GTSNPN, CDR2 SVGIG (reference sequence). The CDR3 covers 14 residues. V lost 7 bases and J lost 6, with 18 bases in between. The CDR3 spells CAFHGSSGAGELFF. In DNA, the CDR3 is TGTGCCTTTCACGGGAGTTCGGGAGCCGGGGAGCTGTTTTTT.

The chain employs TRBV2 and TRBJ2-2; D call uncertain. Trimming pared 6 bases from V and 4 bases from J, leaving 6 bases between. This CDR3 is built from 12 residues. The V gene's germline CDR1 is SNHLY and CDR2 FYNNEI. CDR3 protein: CASSLTTGELFF. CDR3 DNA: TGTGCCAGCAGCCTCACCACCGGGGAGCTGTTTTTT.

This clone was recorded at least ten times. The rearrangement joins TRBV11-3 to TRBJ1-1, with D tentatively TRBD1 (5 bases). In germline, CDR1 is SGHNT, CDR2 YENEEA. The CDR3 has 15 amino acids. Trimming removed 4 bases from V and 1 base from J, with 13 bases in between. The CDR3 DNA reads TGTGCCAGCAGCTCCAAACTGAGGGGGAACACTGAAGCTTTCTTT. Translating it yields CASSSKLRGNTEAFF.

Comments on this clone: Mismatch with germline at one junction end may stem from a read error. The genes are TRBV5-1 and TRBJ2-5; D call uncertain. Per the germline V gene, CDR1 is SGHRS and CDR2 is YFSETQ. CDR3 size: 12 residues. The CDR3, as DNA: TGCGCCAGCAGCCCCCGGCAAGGGACCCAGTACTTC. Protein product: CASSPRQGTQYF.

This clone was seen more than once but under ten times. CDR3 DNA: TGTGCCAGCAGCAACCCTCGGACTAGCGGGAGATGTACGCAGTATTTT. Protein: CASSNPRTSGRCTQYF. The chain recombines TRBV21-1 with TRBJ2-3; the DNA was not compared with TRBD2, the D call given in the table. TRBV21-1 has pseudogene status. The CDR3 consists of 16 residues.

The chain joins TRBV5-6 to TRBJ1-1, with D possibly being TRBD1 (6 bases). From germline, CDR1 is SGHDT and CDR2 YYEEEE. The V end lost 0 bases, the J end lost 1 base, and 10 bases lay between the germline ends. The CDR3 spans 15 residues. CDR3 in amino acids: CASSLGMGANTEAFF. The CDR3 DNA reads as TGTGCCAGCAGCTTGGGCATGGGGGCGAACACTGAAGCTTTCTTT.

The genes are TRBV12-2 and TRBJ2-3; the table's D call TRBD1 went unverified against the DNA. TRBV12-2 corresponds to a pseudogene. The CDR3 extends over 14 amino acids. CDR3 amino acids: CASRIFGLGDTQYF. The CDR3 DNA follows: TGTGCAAGTCGCATTTTTGGGCTCGGAGATACGCAGTATTTT.

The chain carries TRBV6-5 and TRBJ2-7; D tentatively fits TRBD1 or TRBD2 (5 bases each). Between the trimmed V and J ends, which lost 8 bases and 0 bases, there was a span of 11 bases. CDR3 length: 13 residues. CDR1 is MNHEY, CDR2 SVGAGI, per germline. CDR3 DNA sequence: TGTGCCAGCGTGGGACCCAGCTCCTACGAGCAGTACTTC. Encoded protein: CASVGPSSYEQYF.

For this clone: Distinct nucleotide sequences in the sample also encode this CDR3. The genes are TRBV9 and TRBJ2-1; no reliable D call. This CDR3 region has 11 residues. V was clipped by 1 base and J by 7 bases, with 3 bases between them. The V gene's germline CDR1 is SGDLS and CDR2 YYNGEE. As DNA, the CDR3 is TGTGCCAGCAGCGTATCGAATGAGCAGTTCTTC. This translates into CASSVSNEQFF.

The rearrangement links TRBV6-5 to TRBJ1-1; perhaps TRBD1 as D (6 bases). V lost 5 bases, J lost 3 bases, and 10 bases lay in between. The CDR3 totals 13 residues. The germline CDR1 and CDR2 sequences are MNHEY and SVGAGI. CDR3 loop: CASSNRVDTEAFF. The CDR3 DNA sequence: TGTGCCAGCAGTAACAGGGTTGACACTGAAGCTTTCTTT.